This T cell receptor beta chain derives from a study of blood T cell repertoires in COVID-19. This table comes from immunoSEQ multiplex PCR, and its TCRdb copy is limited to in-frame clones, with some not included. Among approximately 200,000 clones listed, roughly 80% were seen once. This CDR3 region has 14 residues. The junction had 6 bases not matched to a gene; V was cut back by 5 bases and J by 7 bases. CDR1 is SGHAT and CDR2 is FQNNGV in the germline V gene. The chain carries TRBV11-2 and TRBJ1-2, with TRBD1 matching over 11 bases. Sequences were obtained from peripheral blood. The origin of this receptor is a woman aged 80 or over with COVID-19, enrolled during active disease. The CDR3 spells CASSLGQGAGGYTF. The CDR3 region has the DNA TGTGCCAGCAGCCTCGGACAGGGGGCGGGTGGCTACACCTTC.